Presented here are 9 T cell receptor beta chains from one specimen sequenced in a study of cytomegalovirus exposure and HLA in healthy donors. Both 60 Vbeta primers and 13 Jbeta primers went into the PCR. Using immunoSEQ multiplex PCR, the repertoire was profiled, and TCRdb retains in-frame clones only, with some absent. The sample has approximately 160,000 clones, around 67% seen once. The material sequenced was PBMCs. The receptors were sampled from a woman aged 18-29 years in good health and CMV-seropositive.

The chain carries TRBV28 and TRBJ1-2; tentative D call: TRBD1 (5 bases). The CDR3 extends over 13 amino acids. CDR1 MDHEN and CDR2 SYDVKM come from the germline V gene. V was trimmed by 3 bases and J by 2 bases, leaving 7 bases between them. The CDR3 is CASSFQGNYGYTF. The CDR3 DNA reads TGTGCCAGCAGTTTTCAGGGAAACTATGGCTACACCTTC.

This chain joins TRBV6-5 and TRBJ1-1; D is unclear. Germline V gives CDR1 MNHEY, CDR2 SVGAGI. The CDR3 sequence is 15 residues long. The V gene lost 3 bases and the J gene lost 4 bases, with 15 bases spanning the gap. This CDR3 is CASSYGASGGTEAFF. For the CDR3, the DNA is TGTGCCAGCAGTTATGGAGCGAGTGGCGGCACTGAAGCTTTCTTT.

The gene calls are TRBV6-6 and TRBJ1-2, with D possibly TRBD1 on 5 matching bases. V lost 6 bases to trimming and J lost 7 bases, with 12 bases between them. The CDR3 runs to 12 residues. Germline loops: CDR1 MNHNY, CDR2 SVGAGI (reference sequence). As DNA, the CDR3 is TGTGCCAGCAGCTCTCAGGGTCTTGGCTACACCTTC. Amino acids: CASSSQGLGYTF.

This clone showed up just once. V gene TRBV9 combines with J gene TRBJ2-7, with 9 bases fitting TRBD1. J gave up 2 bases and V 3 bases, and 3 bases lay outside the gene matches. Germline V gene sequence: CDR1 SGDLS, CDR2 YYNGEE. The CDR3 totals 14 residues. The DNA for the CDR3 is TGTGCCAGCAGCGCCGGGACAGGGACCTACGAGCAGTACTTC. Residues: CASSAGTGTYEQYF.

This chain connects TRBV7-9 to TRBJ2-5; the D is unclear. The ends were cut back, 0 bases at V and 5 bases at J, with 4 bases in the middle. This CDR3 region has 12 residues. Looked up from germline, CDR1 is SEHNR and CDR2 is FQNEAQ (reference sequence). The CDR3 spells CASSLAGETQYF. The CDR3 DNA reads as TGTGCCAGCAGCTTAGCGGGCGAGACCCAGTACTTC.

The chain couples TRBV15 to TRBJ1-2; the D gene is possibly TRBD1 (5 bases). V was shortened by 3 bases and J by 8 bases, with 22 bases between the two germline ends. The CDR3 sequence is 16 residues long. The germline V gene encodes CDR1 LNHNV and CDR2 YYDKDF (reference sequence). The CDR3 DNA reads TGTGCCACCAGCAGGGAGCCTCAGGGAGGAAGAAAGGGCTACACCTTC. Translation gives CATSREPQGGRKGYTF.

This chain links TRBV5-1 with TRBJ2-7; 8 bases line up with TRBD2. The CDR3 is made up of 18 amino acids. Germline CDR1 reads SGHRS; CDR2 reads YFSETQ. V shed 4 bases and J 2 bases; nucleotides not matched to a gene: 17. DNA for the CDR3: TGCGCCAGCAGCCTTGGAACCACGCCCGGGACTAGAGCCTACGAGCAGTACTTC. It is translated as CASSLGTTPGTRAYEQYF.

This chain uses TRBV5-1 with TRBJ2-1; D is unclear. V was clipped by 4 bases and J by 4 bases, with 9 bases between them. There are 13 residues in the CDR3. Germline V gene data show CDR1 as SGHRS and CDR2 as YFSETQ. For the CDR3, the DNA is TGCGCCAGCAGCCTGAGCCTTTACAATGAGCAGTTCTTC. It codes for CASSLSLYNEQFF.

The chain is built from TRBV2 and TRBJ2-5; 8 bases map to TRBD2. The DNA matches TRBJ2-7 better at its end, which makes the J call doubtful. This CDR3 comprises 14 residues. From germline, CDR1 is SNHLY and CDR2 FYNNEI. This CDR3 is CASMRGAPSYEQYF. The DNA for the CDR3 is TGTGCCAGCATGCGGGGGGCTCCGTCCTACGAGCAGTACTTC.